These T cell receptor beta chains were read from a single sample in a study of neurological immune-mediated disorders. TCRdb fed the 5' RACE reads into MiXCR, producing one record per CDR3 protein. The sample holds about 54,000 distinct CDR3 sequences, 4% seen once. The specimen was CD4+ T cells from blood. These receptors were obtained from a woman aged 40 to 50 with multiple sclerosis. Each CDR3 is given with its conserved first and last residue. A D gene is named only where the DNA matches it firmly. Only part of the rows carry a size: once, few, many, or a class if the clone is expanded.

clone_size j_call d_call v_call cdr3_aa cdr3_nt
many TRBJ1-2 TRBD1 TRBV5-1 CASSPGTGSGYTF TGCGCCAGCAGCCCCGGGACAGGGTCTGGCTACACCTTC
- TRBJ1-4 TRBD1 TRBV7-3 CASSRGTGKEKLFF TGTGCCAGCAGCCGAGGGACAGGGAAAGAAAAACTGTTTTTT
many TRBJ2-3 TRBD1 TRBV7-6 CASSFATGEDTQYF TGTGCCAGCAGCTTTGCGACAGGGGAAGATACGCAGTATTTT
few TRBJ2-7 TRBD1 TRBV5-1 CASSFPLGQGFSNPYEQYF TGCGCCAGCAGTTTTCCGTTAGGACAGGGTTTCTCAAACCCCTACGAGCAGTACTTC
many TRBJ1-4 - TRBV10-3 CAIGKGPPNEKLFF TGTGCCATCGGGAAGGGCCCGCCGAATGAAAAACTGTTTTTT
many TRBJ1-2 - TRBV5-5 CASSLFYGSSFYGYTF TGTGCCAGCAGCTTGTTTTACGGCAGTTCCTTCTATGGCTACACCTTC
many TRBJ2-2 - TRBV5-1 CASSQIGGLNTGELFF TGCGCCAGCAGCCAAATCGGGGGTCTAAACACCGGGGAGCTGTTTTTT
many TRBJ1-2 - TRBV7-8 CASSRGVYGYTF TGTGCCAGCAGCAGGGGGGTCTATGGCTACACCTTC
- TRBJ2-7 - TRBV7-9 CASSRGGMEQYF TGTGCCAGCAGTAGGGGGGGAATGGAGCAGTACTTC
few TRBJ1-4 TRBD1 TRBV6-1 CASTRGQGNEKLFF TGTGCCAGCACCCGGGGACAGGGAAATGAAAAACTGTTTTTT
many TRBJ1-5 - TRBV12-3/TRBV12-4 CASTQTLDSNQPQHF TGTGCCAGCACCCAGACATTGGATAGCAATCAGCCCCAGCATTTT
many TRBJ2-1 - TRBV24-1 CATGGGGSYNEQFF TGTGCCACCGGAGGAGGTGGGTCCTACAATGAGCAGTTCTTC
many TRBJ1-2 - TRBV5-5 CASFREEGYGYTF TGTGCCAGTTTCAGGGAAGAGGGGTATGGCTACACCTTC
many TRBJ2-1 - TRBV2 CASSSWGSYNEQFF TGTGCCAGCAGTAGCTGGGGATCCTACAATGAGCAGTTCTTC
many TRBJ1-1 - TRBV20-1 CSASPRVNTEAFF TGCAGTGCTAGCCCCAGGGTGAACACTGAAGCTTTCTTT
many TRBJ2-7 TRBD1 TRBV29-1 CSVQGTGDGEQYF TGCAGCGTTCAGGGGACAGGGGACGGCGAGCAGTACTTC
many TRBJ2-1 - TRBV20-1 CSARDPNARGNEQFF TGCAGTGCTAGAGATCCCAACGCCAGAGGGAATGAGCAGTTCTTC
many TRBJ2-1 - TRBV10-3 CAISDDGEQFF TGTGCCATCAGTGATGACGGGGAGCAGTTCTTC
many TRBJ1-1 - TRBV12-3/TRBV12-4 CASSLRGRDTEAFF TGTGCCAGCAGTCTCAGGGGAAGGGACACTGAAGCTTTCTTT
many TRBJ1-2 TRBD1 TRBV10-3 CAISEMGQSYGYTF TGTGCCATCAGTGAGATGGGACAGTCCTATGGCTACACCTTC
- TRBJ2-7 TRBD1 TRBV6-2/TRBV6-3 CASSFSGQGADEQYF TGTGCCAGCAGTTTCTCGGGACAGGGGGCGGACGAGCAGTACTTC
many TRBJ1-2 - TRBV18 CASSPPVKLNYGYTF TGTGCCAGCTCACCACCGGTCAAGCTTAACTATGGCTACACCTTC
many TRBJ1-2 - TRBV6-2/TRBV6-3 CASSYSGWTYGYTF TGTGCCAGCAGTTACTCCGGGTGGACCTATGGCTACACCTTC
many TRBJ1-4 - TRBV5-1 CASSLAGGGEKLFF TGCGCCAGCAGCTTGGCGGGGGGAGGAGAAAAACTGTTTTTT